This T cell receptor (beta chain) emerged from a study of beta chain features in type 1 diabetes. Turning to the study itself: Across every sample, over 100 million sorted cells were examined in total. Study findings and constraints: The similarity of naive, central memory and Treg TCRB repertoires appeared greater among patients than among healthy donors. TCRB CDR3 length was moderately but significantly reduced in all four CD4+ subsets of Type 1 diabetes patients.

Investigators reverse transcribed all isolated RNA, so they sequenced expressed TCRB transcripts. Here immunoSEQ multiplex PCR was the method, and the copy in TCRdb shows in-frame clones only, minus some. The table shows nearly 350,000 clones, with approximately 10% occurring only once. The single heparinised draw taken from each donor contained approximately 100 mL of blood on average. This clone was detected only a few times. Its antigen is undetermined. The germline gives CDR1 SGHRS, CDR2 YFSETQ. CDR3 size: 15 residues. V lost 4 bases, J lost 2 bases, and 7 bases stayed unmatched. The clonotype originates from a man aged 25 to 45 with type 1 diabetes. The sample was central memory CD4+ T cells from blood. The gene calls are TRBV5-1 and TRBJ2-5, with 8 nucleotides matching TRBD2. The CDR3, as DNA: TGCGCCAGCAGCGACTTAGCGGGGTCGCAAGAGACCCAGTACTTC. Protein sequence: CASSDLAGSQETQYF.